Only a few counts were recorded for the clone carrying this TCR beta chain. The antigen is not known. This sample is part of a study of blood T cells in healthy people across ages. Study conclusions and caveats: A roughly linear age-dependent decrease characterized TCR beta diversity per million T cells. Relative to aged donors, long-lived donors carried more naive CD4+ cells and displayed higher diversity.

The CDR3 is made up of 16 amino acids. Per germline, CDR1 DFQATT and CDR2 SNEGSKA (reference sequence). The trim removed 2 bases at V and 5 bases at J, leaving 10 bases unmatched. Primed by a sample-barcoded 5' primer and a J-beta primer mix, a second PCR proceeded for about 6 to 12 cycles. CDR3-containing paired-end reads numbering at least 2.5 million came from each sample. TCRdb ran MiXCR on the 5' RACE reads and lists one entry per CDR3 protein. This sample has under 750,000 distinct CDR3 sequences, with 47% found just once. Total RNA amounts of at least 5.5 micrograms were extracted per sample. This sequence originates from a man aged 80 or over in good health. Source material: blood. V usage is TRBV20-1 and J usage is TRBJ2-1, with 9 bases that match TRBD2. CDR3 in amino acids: CSARPLRGGVNNEQFF. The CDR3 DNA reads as TGCAGTGCTAGACCTCTCCGCGGGGGGGTAAACAATGAGCAGTTCTTC.